The source of this T cell receptor (beta chain) is a study of T cells in Graves' hyperthyroidism and ophthalmopathy. V lost 0 bases, J lost 9 bases, and 8 bases lay in between. The CDR3 covers 12 residues. Germline V gives CDR1 MGHRA, CDR2 YSYEKL. The TCR beta CDR3 regions underwent amplification using RNA transcripts as the source. With the HTBI primer set, the TCR CDR3 went through a first round of RT-PCR. TCRdb reprocessed the multiplex PCR reads with MiXCR, giving one entry per CDR3 protein. The sample carries around 450,000 distinct CDR3 sequences, 12% to 15% recorded once. The rearrangement joins TRBV4-1 to TRBJ2-5, with D perhaps being TRBD1 or TRBD2 (5 bases each). The sample was blood. The clonotype comes from a woman between 18 and 29 years old with Graves' hyperthyroidism. CDR3 sequence (DNA): TGCGCCAGCAGCCAAGATGGGACGGCCCAGTACTTC. This gives the protein CASSQDGTAQYF.